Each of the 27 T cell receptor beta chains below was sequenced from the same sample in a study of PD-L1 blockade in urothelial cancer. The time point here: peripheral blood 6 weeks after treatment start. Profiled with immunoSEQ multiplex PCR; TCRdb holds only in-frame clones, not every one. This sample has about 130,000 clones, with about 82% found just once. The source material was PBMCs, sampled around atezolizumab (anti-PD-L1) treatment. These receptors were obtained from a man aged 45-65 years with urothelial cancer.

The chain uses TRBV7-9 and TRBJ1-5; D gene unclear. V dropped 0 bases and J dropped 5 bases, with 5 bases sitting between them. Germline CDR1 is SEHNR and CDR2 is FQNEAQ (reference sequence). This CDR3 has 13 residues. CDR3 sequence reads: CASSLAGDQPQHF. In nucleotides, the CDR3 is TGTGCCAGCAGCTTAGCCGGGGATCAGCCCCAGCATTTT.

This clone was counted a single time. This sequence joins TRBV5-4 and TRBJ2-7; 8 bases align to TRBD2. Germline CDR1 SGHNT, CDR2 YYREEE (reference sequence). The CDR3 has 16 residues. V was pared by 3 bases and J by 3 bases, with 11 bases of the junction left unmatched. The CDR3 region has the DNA TGTGCCAGCAGCTCCGCGGGGGGACTCGGAATCTACGAGCAGTACTTC. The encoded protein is CASSSAGGLGIYEQYF.

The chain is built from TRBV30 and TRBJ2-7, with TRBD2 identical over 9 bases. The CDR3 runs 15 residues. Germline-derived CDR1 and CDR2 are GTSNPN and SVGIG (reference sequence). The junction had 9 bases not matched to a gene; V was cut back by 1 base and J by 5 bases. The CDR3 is CAWSAPSGVGDEQYF. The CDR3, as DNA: TGTGCCTGGAGTGCCCCTAGCGGGGTCGGGGACGAGCAGTACTTC.

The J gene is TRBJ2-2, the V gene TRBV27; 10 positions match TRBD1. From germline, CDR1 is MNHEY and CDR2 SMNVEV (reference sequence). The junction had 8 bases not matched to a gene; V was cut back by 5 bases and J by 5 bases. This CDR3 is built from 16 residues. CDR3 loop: CASSRWTGGATGELFF. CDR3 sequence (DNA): TGTGCCAGCAGTCGGTGGACAGGGGGAGCGACCGGGGAGCTGTTTTTT.

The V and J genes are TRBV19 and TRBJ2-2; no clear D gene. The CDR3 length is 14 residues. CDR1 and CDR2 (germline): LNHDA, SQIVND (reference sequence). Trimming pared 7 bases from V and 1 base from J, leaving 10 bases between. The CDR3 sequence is CASKSVRNTGELFF. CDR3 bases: TGTGCCAGTAAAAGTGTGCGGAACACCGGGGAGCTGTTTTTT.

CDR3 loop: CASSFPSYNSPLHF. For the CDR3, the DNA is TGTGCCAGCAGTTTCCCGTCCTATAATTCACCCCTCCACTTT. The gene calls are TRBV28 and TRBJ1-6; the D is unclear. The germline V and J ends were trimmed by 3 bases and 1 base, with 4 bases remaining between them. CDR1 MDHEN and CDR2 SYDVKM come from the germline V gene. The CDR3 covers 14 residues.

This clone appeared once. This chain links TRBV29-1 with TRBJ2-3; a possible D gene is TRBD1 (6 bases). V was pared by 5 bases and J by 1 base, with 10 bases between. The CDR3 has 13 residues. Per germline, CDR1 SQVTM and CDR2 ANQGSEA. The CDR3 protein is CSVKRQGTDTQYF. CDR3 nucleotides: TGCAGCGTTAAAAGACAGGGCACAGATACGCAGTATTTT.

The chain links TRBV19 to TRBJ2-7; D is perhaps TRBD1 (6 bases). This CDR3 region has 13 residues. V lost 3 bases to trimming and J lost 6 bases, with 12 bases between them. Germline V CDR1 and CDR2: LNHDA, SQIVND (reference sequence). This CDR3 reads CASSILQGSEQYF. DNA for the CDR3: TGTGCCAGTAGTATCTTACAGGGAAGCGAGCAGTACTTC.

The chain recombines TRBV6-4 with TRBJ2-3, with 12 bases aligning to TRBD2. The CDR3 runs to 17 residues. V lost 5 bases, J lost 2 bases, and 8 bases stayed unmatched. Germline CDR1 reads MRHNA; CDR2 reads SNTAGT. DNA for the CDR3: TGTGCCAGCAGTCCGCTAGCGGGAGGGGGTGCCACAGATACGCAGTATTTT. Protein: CASSPLAGGGATDTQYF.

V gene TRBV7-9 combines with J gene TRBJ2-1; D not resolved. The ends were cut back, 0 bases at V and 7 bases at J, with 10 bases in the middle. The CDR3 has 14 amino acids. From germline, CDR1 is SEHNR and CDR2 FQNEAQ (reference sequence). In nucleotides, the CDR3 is TGTGCCAGCAGCTTAGCTAGTTTGATTAATGAGCAGTTCTTC. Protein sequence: CASSLASLINEQFF.

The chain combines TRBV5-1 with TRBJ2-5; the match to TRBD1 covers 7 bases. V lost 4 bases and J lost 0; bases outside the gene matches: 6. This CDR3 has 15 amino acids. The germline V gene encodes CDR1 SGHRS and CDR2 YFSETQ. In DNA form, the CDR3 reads TGCGCCAGCAGCCCCTTTGGGACAGACCAAGAGACCCAGTACTTC. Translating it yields CASSPFGTDQETQYF.

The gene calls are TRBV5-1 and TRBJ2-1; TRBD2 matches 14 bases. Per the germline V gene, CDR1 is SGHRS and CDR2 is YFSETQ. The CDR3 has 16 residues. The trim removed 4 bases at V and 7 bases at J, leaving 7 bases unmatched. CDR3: CASSPTGTSGRNEQFF. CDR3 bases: TGCGCCAGCAGCCCCACCGGGACTAGCGGGAGAAATGAGCAGTTCTTC.

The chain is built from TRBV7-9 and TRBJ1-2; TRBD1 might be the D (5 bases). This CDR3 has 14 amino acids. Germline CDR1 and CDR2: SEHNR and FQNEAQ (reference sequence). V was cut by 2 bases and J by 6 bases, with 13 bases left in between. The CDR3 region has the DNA TGTGCCAGCAGCTTATCGGGGGGAGGAGATGGCTACACCTTC. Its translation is CASSLSGGGDGYTF. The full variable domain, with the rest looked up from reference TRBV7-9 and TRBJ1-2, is DTGVSQNPRHKITKRGQNVTFRCDPISEHNRLYWYRQTLGQGPEFLTYFQNEAQLEKSRLLSDRFSAERPKGSFSTLEIQRTEQGDSAMYLCASSLSGGGDGYTFGSGTRLTVV.

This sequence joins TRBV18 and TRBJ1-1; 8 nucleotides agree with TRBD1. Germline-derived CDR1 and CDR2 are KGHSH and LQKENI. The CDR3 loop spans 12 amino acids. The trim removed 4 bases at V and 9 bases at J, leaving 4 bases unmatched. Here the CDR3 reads CASSLRTGQAFF. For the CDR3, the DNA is TGTGCCAGCTCACTCCGGACAGGGCAAGCTTTCTTT.

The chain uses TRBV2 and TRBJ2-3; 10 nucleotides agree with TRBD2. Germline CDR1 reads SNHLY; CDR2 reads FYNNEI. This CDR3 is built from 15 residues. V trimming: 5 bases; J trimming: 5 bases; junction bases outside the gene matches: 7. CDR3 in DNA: TGTGCCAGCAGTTCTAGCGGGAGAGGGGGAGATACGCAGTATTTT. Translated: CASSSSGRGGDTQYF. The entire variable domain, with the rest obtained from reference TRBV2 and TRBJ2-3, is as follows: EPEVTQTPSHQVTQMGQEVILRCVPISNHLYFYWYRQILGQKVEFLVSFYNNEISEKSEIFDDQFSVERPDGSNFTLKIRSTKLEDSAMYFCASSSSGRGGDTQYFGPGTRLTVL.

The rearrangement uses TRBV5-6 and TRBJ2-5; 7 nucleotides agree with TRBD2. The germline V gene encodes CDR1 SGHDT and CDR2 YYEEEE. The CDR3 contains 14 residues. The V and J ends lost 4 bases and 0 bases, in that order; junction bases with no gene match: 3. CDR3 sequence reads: CASSLGLHQETQYF. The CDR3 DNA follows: TGTGCCAGCAGCCTGGGACTACACCAAGAGACCCAGTACTTC.

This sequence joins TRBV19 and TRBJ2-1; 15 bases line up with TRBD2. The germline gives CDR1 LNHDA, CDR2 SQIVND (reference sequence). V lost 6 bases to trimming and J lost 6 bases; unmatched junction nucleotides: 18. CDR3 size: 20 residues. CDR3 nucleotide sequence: TGTGCCAGTAGAGGACACAACGGACTAGCGGGAGGGTTTTTTTTCAATGAGCAGTTCTTC. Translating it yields CASRGHNGLAGGFFFNEQFF.

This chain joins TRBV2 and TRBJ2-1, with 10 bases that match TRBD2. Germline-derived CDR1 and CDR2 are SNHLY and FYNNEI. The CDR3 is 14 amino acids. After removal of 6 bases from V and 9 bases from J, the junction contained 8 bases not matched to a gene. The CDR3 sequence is CASSESGRAGEQFF. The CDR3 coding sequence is TGTGCCAGCAGCGAAAGCGGGAGGGCCGGTGAGCAGTTCTTC.

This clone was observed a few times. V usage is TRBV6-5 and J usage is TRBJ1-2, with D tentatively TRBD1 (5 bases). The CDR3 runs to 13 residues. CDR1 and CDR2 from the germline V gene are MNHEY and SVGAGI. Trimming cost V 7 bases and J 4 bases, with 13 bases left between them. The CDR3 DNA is TGTGCCAGCAACGGACACCTCACCTATGGCTACACCTTC. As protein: CASNGHLTYGYTF.

The CDR3 protein is CASSLESRRYF. As DNA, the CDR3 is TGTGCCAGCAGCTTAGAGAGCCGGAGGTACTTC. This chain connects TRBV7-2 to TRBJ2-7; D uncertain. CDR1 SGHTA and CDR2 FQGNSA come from the germline V gene. The CDR3 is made up of 11 amino acids. Between the trimmed V and J ends, which lost 1 base and 12 bases, there was a span of 10 bases.

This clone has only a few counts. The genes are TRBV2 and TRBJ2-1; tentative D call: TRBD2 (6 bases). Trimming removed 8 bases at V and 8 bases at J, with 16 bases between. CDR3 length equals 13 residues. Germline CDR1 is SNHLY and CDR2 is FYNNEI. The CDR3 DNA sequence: TGTGCCAGCCCCAGCCCGGGACTCGATGAGCAGTTCTTC. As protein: CASPSPGLDEQFF.

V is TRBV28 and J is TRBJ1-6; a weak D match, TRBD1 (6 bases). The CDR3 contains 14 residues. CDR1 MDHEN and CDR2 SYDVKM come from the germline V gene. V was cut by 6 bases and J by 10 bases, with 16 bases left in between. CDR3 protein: CASRLTGGGSPLHF. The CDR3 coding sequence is TGTGCCAGCAGACTGACAGGAGGCGGGTCACCCCTCCACTTT.

The CDR3 here is CASSKKGYQPQHF. The CDR3 DNA is TGTGCCAGTAGTAAGAAGGGGTATCAGCCCCAGCATTTT. The genes are TRBV19 and TRBJ1-5; a possible D gene is TRBD1 (5 bases). Germline V gives CDR1 LNHDA, CDR2 SQIVND (reference sequence). V was pared by 4 bases and J by 5 bases, with 9 bases between. This CDR3 comprises 13 residues.

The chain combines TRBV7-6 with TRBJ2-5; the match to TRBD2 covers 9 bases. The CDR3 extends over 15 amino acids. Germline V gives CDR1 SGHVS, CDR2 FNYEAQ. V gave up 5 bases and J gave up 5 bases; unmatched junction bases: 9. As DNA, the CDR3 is TGTGCCAGCAGCCTACTAGCGGGCCAGAGGGAGACCCAGTACTTC. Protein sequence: CASSLLAGQRETQYF.

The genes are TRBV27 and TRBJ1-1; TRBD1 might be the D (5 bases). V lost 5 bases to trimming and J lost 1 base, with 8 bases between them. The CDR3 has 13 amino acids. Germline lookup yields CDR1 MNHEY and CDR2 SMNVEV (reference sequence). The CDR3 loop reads CASSPGQNTEAFF. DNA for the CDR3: TGTGCCAGCAGTCCCGGACAGAACACTGAAGCTTTCTTT.

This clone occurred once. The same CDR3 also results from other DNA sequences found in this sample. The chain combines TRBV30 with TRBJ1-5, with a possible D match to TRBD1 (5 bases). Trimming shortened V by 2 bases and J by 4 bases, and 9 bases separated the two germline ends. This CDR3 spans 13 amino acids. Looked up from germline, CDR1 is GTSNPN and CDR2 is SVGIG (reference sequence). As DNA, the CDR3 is TGTGCCTGGAGTCCTCAGGGAAATCAGCCCCAGCATTTT. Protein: CAWSPQGNQPQHF.

CDR3 in amino acids: CASSLEETGVRKLFF. The DNA for the CDR3 is TGCGCCAGCAGCTTGGAAGAGACAGGTGTGAGGAAACTGTTTTTT. The genes are TRBV5-1 and TRBJ1-4; D perhaps matches TRBD1 (6 bases). The V end lost 0 bases, the J end lost 11 bases, and 17 bases lay between the germline ends. The CDR3 totals 15 residues. The germline gives CDR1 SGHRS, CDR2 YFSETQ.